This record looks at one TCR beta chain sequence and its context. Its antigen is unknown. CDR1 is LNHNV and CDR2 is YYDKDF in the germline V gene (reference sequence). CDR3 length: 14 amino acids. J lost 8 bases, V lost 5 bases, and 4 bases had no gene match. Donors showed nominal health when sampled, although they likely had unrecorded immune exposures. The PCR had 60 Vbeta and 13 Jbeta primers. Authors' analysis steps: In a later analysis, some 80 million unique TCR beta chains included roughly 11 million shared by two or more donors. This table comes from immunoSEQ multiplex PCR, and its TCRdb copy is limited to in-frame clones, with some not included. That table supplies the V and J calls and clone size; D and trimming were determined from the DNA. The data show about 160,000 clones, roughly 83% seen once. This record comes from a study of cytomegalovirus exposure and HLA in healthy donors. The wider study: From donors who were HLA-typed, an early data release held 75 million to 85 million unique TCRs. Study-wide results and caveats: Apart from CMV serostatus, no immune exposure information was available.

The sequenced material came from PBMCs. The sequence derives from a man younger than 40 in good health and CMV-seronegative. The V call is TRBV15, the J call TRBJ2-1; the match to TRBD2 covers 12 bases. CDR3 protein: CATSRTSGDYEQFF. For the CDR3, the DNA is TGTGCCACCAGCCGGACTAGCGGGGATTATGAGCAGTTCTTC.